These T cell receptor beta chains were read from a single sample in a study of shared clonotypes between healthy human individuals. TCRdb keeps only in-frame clones here, not all; method: immunoSEQ multiplex PCR. This table has under 2.5 million clones, roughly 92% appearing once. The specimen sequenced was naive CD4+ T cells from PBMCs. The receptors were sampled from a man between 18 and 29 years old in good health. Some clones in this sample may be carry-over from other donors' samples. The CDR3 runs from the conserved cysteine through the conserved F or W. Fields, in order: V gene, D gene, J gene, clone size, CDR3 DNA, CDR3 protein. A D gene is named only where the DNA matches it firmly. Clone sizes are given selectively: once, few, many, or a class where the clone is expanded.

v_call: TRBV10-3
d_call: NA
j_call: TRBJ2-1
clone_size: once
cdr3_nt: TGTGCCACGCCGAGAGAGAGCTCCTACAATGAGCAGTTCTTC
cdr3_aa: CATPRESSYNEQFF

v_call: TRBV6-1
d_call: NA
j_call: TRBJ1-2
clone_size: NA
cdr3_nt: TGTGCCAGCAGTGATTATCAGACCAGGGAAGTGGGGGGCTACACCTTC
cdr3_aa: CASSDYQTREVGGYTF

v_call: TRBV7-8
d_call: TRBD1
j_call: TRBJ1-1
clone_size: NA
cdr3_nt: TGTGCCAGCAGCTTATACAGGGGCGTGAACACTGAAGCTTTCTTT
cdr3_aa: CASSLYRGVNTEAFF

v_call: TRBV6-1
d_call: TRBD1
j_call: TRBJ2-2
clone_size: once
cdr3_nt: TGTGCCAGCAGCTTGGACAGGGTTTCCGGGGAGCTGTTTTTT
cdr3_aa: CASSLDRVSGELFF

v_call: TRBV30
d_call: TRBD1
j_call: TRBJ1-2
clone_size: NA
cdr3_nt: TGTGCCTGGTCCCGGACAGGGAAGGGCTACACCTTC
cdr3_aa: CAWSRTGKGYTF

v_call: TRBV6-6
d_call: TRBD1
j_call: TRBJ1-3
clone_size: NA
cdr3_nt: TGTGCCAGCAGTGAGACAGGGGCTTCTGGAAACACCATATATTTT
cdr3_aa: CASSETGASGNTIYF

v_call: TRBV4-3
d_call: TRBD1
j_call: TRBJ2-2
clone_size: NA
cdr3_nt: TGCGCCAGCAGCCGAACAGGGGGCGCGGGCACCGGGGAGCTGTTTTTT
cdr3_aa: CASSRTGGAGTGELFF

v_call: TRBV21-1
d_call: NA
j_call: TRBJ2-7
clone_size: NA
cdr3_nt: TGTGCCAGCAGCAATACCGGGACAGGGGGTTTCTACGAGCAGTACTTC
cdr3_aa: CASSNTGTGGFYEQYF

v_call: TRBV5-1
d_call: NA
j_call: TRBJ2-3
clone_size: NA
cdr3_nt: TGCGCCAGCAGCTTGTATAGGGCATTTAGCGGTACAACAGATACGCAGTATTTT
cdr3_aa: CASSLYRAFSGTTDTQYF

v_call: TRBV7-9
d_call: NA
j_call: TRBJ1-5
clone_size: NA
cdr3_nt: TGTGCCAGCAGCTTGGGCGTTTCGGCCCAGCATTTT
cdr3_aa: CASSLGVSAQHF

v_call: TRBV27
d_call: NA
j_call: TRBJ2-7
clone_size: NA
cdr3_nt: TGTGCCAGCACGAGGGGGAGTAGCTACGAGCAGTACTTC
cdr3_aa: CASTRGSSYEQYF

v_call: TRBV5-8
d_call: NA
j_call: TRBJ1-1
clone_size: NA
cdr3_nt: TGTGCCAGCAGCTTGGTCGGAGGGAGGGTCACTGAAGCTTTCTTT
cdr3_aa: CASSLVGGRVTEAFF

v_call: TRBV4-2
d_call: NA
j_call: TRBJ2-3
clone_size: NA
cdr3_nt: TGTGCCAGCAGCCAAGGGGTCGCATCTAGCACAGATACGCAGTATTTT
cdr3_aa: CASSQGVASSTDTQYF

v_call: TRBV6-1
d_call: NA
j_call: TRBJ1-1
clone_size: once
cdr3_nt: TGTGCCAGCAGTGAGGGTATAGGGGACACTGAAGCTTTCTTT
cdr3_aa: CASSEGIGDTEAFF

v_call: TRBV7-8
d_call: NA
j_call: TRBJ2-7
clone_size: NA
cdr3_nt: TGTGCCAGCAGCTTAGTGGCCTTCACCGGCGAGCAGTACTTC
cdr3_aa: CASSLVAFTGEQYF

v_call: TRBV7-2
d_call: TRBD1
j_call: TRBJ1-2
clone_size: NA
cdr3_nt: TGTGCCAGCAGGAGACCGGGACAGGGCCGGGGCTACACCTTC
cdr3_aa: CASRRPGQGRGYTF

v_call: TRBV28
d_call: NA
j_call: TRBJ2-6
clone_size: NA
cdr3_nt: TGTGCCAGCAGTATCGGTGGCTCTGGGGCCAACGTCCTGACTTTC
cdr3_aa: CASSIGGSGANVLTF

v_call: TRBV5-6
d_call: NA
j_call: TRBJ2-3
clone_size: NA
cdr3_nt: TGTGCCAGCAGCCTCGAGCAGAACACAGATACGCAGTATTTT
cdr3_aa: CASSLEQNTDTQYF

v_call: TRBV23-1
d_call: TRBD1
j_call: TRBJ2-5
clone_size: NA
cdr3_nt: TGCGCCAGCAGGATGACAGGGGCCGCAGGGGAGACCCAGTACTTC
cdr3_aa: CASRMTGAAGETQYF

v_call: TRBV4-3
d_call: TRBD1
j_call: TRBJ2-3
clone_size: NA
cdr3_nt: TGCGCCAGCAGCCAAACCCCGACAGGGGGTTCGCAGTATTTT
cdr3_aa: CASSQTPTGGSQYF

v_call: TRBV29-1
d_call: NA
j_call: TRBJ1-4
clone_size: NA
cdr3_nt: TGCAGCGTTGAAGGTCCCCGGGCGGGACCGACAGATGAAAAACTGTTTTTT
cdr3_aa: CSVEGPRAGPTDEKLFF

v_call: TRBV6-6
d_call: NA
j_call: TRBJ1-4
clone_size: NA
cdr3_nt: TGTGCCAGCAGTCAGACCACAGGGAAGCTGTTTTTT
cdr3_aa: CASSQTTGKLFF

v_call: TRBV6-6
d_call: NA
j_call: TRBJ2-5
clone_size: NA
cdr3_nt: TGTGCCAGCAGCCACCGGACCCAAGGGACCCAGTACTTC
cdr3_aa: CASSHRTQGTQYF

v_call: TRBV7-9
d_call: TRBD1
j_call: TRBJ2-5
clone_size: NA
cdr3_nt: TGTGCCAGCAGCTTTATACAGGGGGAGGAGACCCAGTACTTC
cdr3_aa: CASSFIQGEETQYF

v_call: TRBV2
d_call: NA
j_call: TRBJ2-2
clone_size: NA
cdr3_nt: TGTGCCAGCAATCTAGCCGGGGAGCTGTTTTTT
cdr3_aa: CASNLAGELFF

v_call: TRBV10-3
d_call: TRBD2
j_call: TRBJ2-1
clone_size: NA
cdr3_nt: TGTGCCATCCACCCGGAGACTAGCGGGTTCAATGAGCAGTTCTTC
cdr3_aa: CAIHPETSGFNEQFF

v_call: TRBV7-3
d_call: NA
j_call: TRBJ2-2
clone_size: NA
cdr3_nt: TGTGCCAGCAGCCCGTTCGGGGACGCGAACACCGGGGAGCTGTTTTTT
cdr3_aa: CASSPFGDANTGELFF

v_call: TRBV28
d_call: TRBD2
j_call: TRBJ2-1
clone_size: NA
cdr3_nt: TGTGCCACCTTCAGAGCGGGAGGAACCCACAATGAGCAGTTCTTC
cdr3_aa: CATFRAGGTHNEQFF

v_call: TRBV6-6
d_call: TRBD1
j_call: TRBJ1-5
clone_size: NA
cdr3_nt: TGTGCCAGCAGACAGGGGTGGGTTCAGCCCCAGCATTTT
cdr3_aa: CASRQGWVQPQHF

v_call: TRBV19
d_call: NA
j_call: TRBJ1-5
clone_size: once
cdr3_nt: TGTGCCAGTGACAATAGACAGGAGGGTCAGCCCCAGCATTTT
cdr3_aa: CASDNRQEGQPQHF

v_call: TRBV14
d_call: NA
j_call: TRBJ1-2
clone_size: NA
cdr3_nt: TGTGCCAGCAGCCAAGGGACGGGCTATGGCTACACCTTC
cdr3_aa: CASSQGTGYGYTF

v_call: TRBV30
d_call: TRBD2
j_call: TRBJ2-1
clone_size: NA
cdr3_nt: TGTGCCTGGAGTCCTAGCGGCTACTACAATGAGCAGTTCTTC
cdr3_aa: CAWSPSGYYNEQFF

v_call: TRBV11-2
d_call: NA
j_call: TRBJ2-5
clone_size: once
cdr3_nt: TGTGCCAGCAGCTTAGTGCAGGGACAAGAGACCCAGTACTTC
cdr3_aa: CASSLVQGQETQYF

v_call: TRBV11-3
d_call: TRBD1
j_call: TRBJ1-1
clone_size: NA
cdr3_nt: TGTGCCAGCAGCTTAGGAGGGGTGACAGGGAAGGCTTTCTTT
cdr3_aa: CASSLGGVTGKAFF

v_call: TRBV27
d_call: NA
j_call: TRBJ2-5
clone_size: NA
cdr3_nt: TGTGCCAGCAGCCCCTTAGGGGAAGAGACCCAGTACTTC
cdr3_aa: CASSPLGEETQYF

v_call: TRBV28
d_call: NA
j_call: TRBJ1-2
clone_size: NA
cdr3_nt: TGTGCCAGCTGGGGGATATTTGGCTACACCTTC
cdr3_aa: CASWGIFGYTF

v_call: TRBV7-3
d_call: NA
j_call: TRBJ2-1
clone_size: once
cdr3_nt: TGTGCCAGCAGCTCGGACCCCTCCTGGGGGAATGAGCAGTTCTTC
cdr3_aa: CASSSDPSWGNEQFF

v_call: TRBV6-6
d_call: NA
j_call: TRBJ1-1
clone_size: NA
cdr3_nt: TGTGCCAGCAGTTACTCGGGGGGGAAGAACACTGAAGCTTTCTTT
cdr3_aa: CASSYSGGKNTEAFF

v_call: TRBV9
d_call: TRBD1
j_call: TRBJ2-5
clone_size: once
cdr3_nt: TGTGCCAGCAGTCACCGGGACAGGGGACCCCAAGAGACCCAGTACTTC
cdr3_aa: CASSHRDRGPQETQYF

v_call: TRBV4-2
d_call: TRBD1
j_call: TRBJ2-6
clone_size: NA
cdr3_nt: TGTGCCAGCAGCCACCCTAGGACAGGGGTCGGCTCTGGGGCCAACGTCCTGACTTTC
cdr3_aa: CASSHPRTGVGSGANVLTF

v_call: TRBV7-9
d_call: NA
j_call: TRBJ1-4
clone_size: NA
cdr3_nt: TGTGCCAGCAGCTTGTCGGGGTGGGAAAAACTGTTTTTT
cdr3_aa: CASSLSGWEKLFF

v_call: TRBV10-3
d_call: NA
j_call: TRBJ2-5
clone_size: NA
cdr3_nt: TGTGCCATCAGTTCCCCGACAGAAGAGACCCAGTACTTC
cdr3_aa: CAISSPTEETQYF